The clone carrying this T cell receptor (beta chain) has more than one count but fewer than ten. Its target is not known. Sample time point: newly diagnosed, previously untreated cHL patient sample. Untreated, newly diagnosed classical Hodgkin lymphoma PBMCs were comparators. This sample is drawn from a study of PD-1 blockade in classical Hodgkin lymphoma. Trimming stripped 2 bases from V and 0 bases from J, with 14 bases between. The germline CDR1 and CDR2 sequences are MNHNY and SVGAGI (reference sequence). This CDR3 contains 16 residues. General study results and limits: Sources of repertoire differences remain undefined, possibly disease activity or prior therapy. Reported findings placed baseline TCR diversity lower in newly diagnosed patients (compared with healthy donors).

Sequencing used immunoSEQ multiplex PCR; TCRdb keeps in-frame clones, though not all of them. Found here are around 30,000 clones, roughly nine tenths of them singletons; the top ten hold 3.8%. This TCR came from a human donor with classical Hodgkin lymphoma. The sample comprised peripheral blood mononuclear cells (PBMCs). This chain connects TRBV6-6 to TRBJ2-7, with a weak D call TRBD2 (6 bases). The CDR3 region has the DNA TGTGCCAGCAGTTACGGCGGGGTTTTAGACTCCTACGAGCAGTACTTC. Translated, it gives CASSYGGVLDSYEQYF.